This T cell receptor (beta chain) was recovered during a study of blood T cell repertoires in COVID-19. Only one count was recorded for this clone. Data came from immunoSEQ multiplex PCR; TCRdb stores just in-frame clones and leaves some out. The top ten hold less than 4% of the sample, which has about 230,000 clones, under 90% seen once. Sequenced material: PBMCs or T cells enriched from blood (not recorded which). This sequence originates from a woman aged 30 to 39 with acute COVID-19.

The CDR3 coding sequence is TGCGCCAGCAGTGGCGGCGGGACCACAGATACGCAGTATTTT. It yields the protein CASSGGGTTDTQYF. This chain links TRBV5-1 with TRBJ2-3; weak D call: TRBD2 (6 bases). Germline CDR1 SGHRS, CDR2 YFSETQ. CDR3 length: 14 residues. Trimming stripped 5 bases from V and 2 bases from J, with 12 bases between.